This TCR beta chain appears in the sequencing data of a study of blood T cell repertoires in COVID-19. How the authors handled the data: It was from reference gene primer amplification that nucleated cell counts were estimated. The data were produced by immunoSEQ multiplex PCR, yet TCRdb's version contains in-frame clones alone and is incomplete. D and trimming come from the DNA, and the V and J calls and clone size come from that table. The table shows roughly 380,000 clones, with more than 70% occurring only once. The CDR3 spans 15 residues. Trimming removed 7 bases from V and 4 bases from J; junction bases left unmatched: 8. CDR1 is LNHDA, CDR2 SQIVND, per germline (reference sequence). Cohort allocation depended upon clinical history that participants reported. Exposed enrollees encountered a COVID-19 case at some point within 2 weeks before study entry.

The TCR was taken from a woman aged 30 to 39 who had been exposed to COVID-19. Sequencing was carried out using PBMCs or T cells enriched from blood (not recorded which). The chain joins TRBV19 to TRBJ1-5, with 9 bases matching TRBD1. The CDR3 DNA reads TGTGCCAGTAAACTTGAGACAGGGGGAAATCAGCCCCAGCATTTT. Its translation: CASKLETGGNQPQHF.